The following is a TCR beta chain sequence with its context. Its antigen is unidentified. The sample is drawn from a study of shared clonotypes between healthy human individuals. Genomic DNA (from each subset) was split evenly across several immunoSEQ plates. This table comes from immunoSEQ multiplex PCR, and its TCRdb copy is limited to in-frame clones, with some not included. The sample has approximately 740,000 clones, around 92% seen once. General study points: Although depth was large, rarefaction showed that sequencing of the sorted subsets was incomplete. Shared clonotypes: about 4.6% naive CD4, 3.5% to 4% naive CD8, 2.3% memory CD4, about 0.41% memory CD8.

Per germline, CDR1 LGHNA and CDR2 YSLEER. CDR3 size: 18 residues. V was clipped by 0 bases and J by 5 bases; unmatched bases: 9. Terminally differentiated effector memory CD45RA+ cells were excluded from the naive CD8 cells, which were CD45RO-negative and positively selected for CCR7. The chain employs TRBV4-3 and TRBJ2-5; TRBD2 aligns across 13 bases. The sequence derives from a man aged 25-45 years in good health. Sample: naive CD8+ T cells sorted from blood. The CDR3 DNA reads as TGCGCCAGCAGCCAAGATAGGACTAGCGGGGGATTAGGGGAGACCCAGTACTTC. This sequence encodes CASSQDRTSGGLGETQYF.